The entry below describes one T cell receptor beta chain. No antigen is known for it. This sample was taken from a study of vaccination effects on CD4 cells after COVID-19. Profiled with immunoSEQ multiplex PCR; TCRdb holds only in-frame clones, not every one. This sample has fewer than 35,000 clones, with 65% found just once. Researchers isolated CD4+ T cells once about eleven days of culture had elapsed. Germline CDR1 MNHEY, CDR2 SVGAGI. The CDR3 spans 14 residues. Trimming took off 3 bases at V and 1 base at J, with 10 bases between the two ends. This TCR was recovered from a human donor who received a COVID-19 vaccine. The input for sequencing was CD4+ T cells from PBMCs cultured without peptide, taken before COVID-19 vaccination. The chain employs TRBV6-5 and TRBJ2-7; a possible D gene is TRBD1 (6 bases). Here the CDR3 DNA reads TGTGCCAGCAGTTATCAGGACAGTTCCTACGAGCAGTACTTC. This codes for CASSYQDSSYEQYF.